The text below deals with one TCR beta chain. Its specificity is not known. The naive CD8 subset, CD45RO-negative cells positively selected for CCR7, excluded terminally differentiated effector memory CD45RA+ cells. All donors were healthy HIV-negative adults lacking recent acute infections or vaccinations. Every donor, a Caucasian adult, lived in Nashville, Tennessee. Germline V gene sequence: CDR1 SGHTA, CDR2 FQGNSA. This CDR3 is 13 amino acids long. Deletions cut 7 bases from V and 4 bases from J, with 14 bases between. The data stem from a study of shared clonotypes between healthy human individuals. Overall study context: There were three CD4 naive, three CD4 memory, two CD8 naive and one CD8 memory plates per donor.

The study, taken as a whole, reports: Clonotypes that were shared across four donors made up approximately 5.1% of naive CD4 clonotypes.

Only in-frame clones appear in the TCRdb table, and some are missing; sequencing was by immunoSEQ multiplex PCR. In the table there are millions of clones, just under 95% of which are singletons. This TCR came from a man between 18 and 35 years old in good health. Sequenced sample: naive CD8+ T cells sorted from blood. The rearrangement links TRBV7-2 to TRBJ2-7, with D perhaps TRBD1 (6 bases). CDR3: CASTQKTGYEQYF. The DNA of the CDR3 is TGTGCCAGCACCCAGAAAACAGGGTACGAGCAGTACTTC.